The 18 T cell receptor beta chains below were found in one sample sequenced in a study of identical twins' blood T cells. TCRdb re-analysed the 5' RACE reads in MiXCR, keeping a single row per CDR3 protein. This sample has 350,000 to 400,000 distinct CDR3 sequences, with roughly 31% found just once. The source material was PBMCs. The receptors stem from a woman between 18 and 55 years old in good health.

This clonotype was seen more than once but under ten times. This chain uses TRBV20-1 with TRBJ1-5; D gene unclear. The CDR3 loop spans 12 amino acids. Between the trimmed V and J ends, which lost 4 bases and 6 bases, there was a span of 10 bases. Germline CDR1 and CDR2: DFQATT and SNEGSKA (reference sequence). CDR3 region: CSAIIVGQPQHF. The DNA for the CDR3 is TGCAGTGCTATTATTGTCGGTCAGCCCCAGCATTTT.

V and J are TRBV10-3 and TRBJ2-7; D remains unclear. The CDR3 runs 14 residues. Trimming shortened V by 6 bases and J by 7 bases, and 19 bases separated the two germline ends. Per germline, CDR1 ENHRY and CDR2 SYGVKD. The CDR3 is CAIRTVLLAEEQYF. CDR3 bases: TGTGCCATCAGGACTGTTTTATTGGCAGAGGAGCAGTACTTC.

This clonotype was found a few times. The chain combines TRBV21-1 with TRBJ2-1; the table names TRBD2, a call not compared with the DNA. TRBV21-1 is a listed pseudogene. CDR3 length: 19 amino acids. The DNA of the CDR3 is TGTGCCAGCAGCAAAGTTCTCTATACTAGCGGGTCGTCCTACAATGAGCAGTTCTTC. This gives the protein CASSKVLYTSGSSYNEQFF.

This clonotype has more than one count but fewer than ten. The rearrangement joins TRBV10-3 to TRBJ2-2, with D possibly TRBD1 on 5 matching bases. CDR3 length equals 17 residues. Trimming cost V 10 bases and J 1 base, with 22 bases left between them. From germline, CDR1 is ENHRY and CDR2 SYGVKD. CDR3 residues: CATHGARYRLNTGELFF. Written as DNA, the CDR3 is TGTGCCACCCATGGCGCTCGGTACAGGTTGAACACCGGGGAGCTGTTTTTT.

This clonotype was picked up a small number of times. The chain combines TRBV7-9 with TRBJ1-3, with 8 positions matching TRBD1. Losses at the gene ends were 11 bases for V and 6 bases for J; bases not matched to a gene: 12. This CDR3 is 14 amino acids long. CDR1 and CDR2 (germline): SEHNR, FQNEAQ (reference sequence). CDR3: CAGQGQGKENTIYF. CDR3 in DNA: TGTGCCGGACAAGGACAGGGTAAAGAAAACACCATATATTTT.

This clonotype was observed a handful of times. The rearrangement uses TRBV18 and TRBJ1-1; no definite D call. Germline V CDR1 and CDR2: KGHSH, LQKENI. The CDR3 has 14 amino acids. V was clipped by 7 bases and J by 6 bases, with 18 bases between them. CDR3 sequence (DNA): TGTGCCAGCTTACCCTCGGCCTCCCACGCTGAAGCTTTCTTT. It specifies CASLPSASHAEAFF.

The chain couples TRBV28 to TRBJ1-2; D gene unclear. The V end lost 6 bases, the J end lost 2 bases, and 13 bases lay between the germline ends. The CDR3 sequence is 14 residues long. Per germline, CDR1 MDHEN and CDR2 SYDVKM. The chain's CDR3 is CASSRPGLNYGYTF. Written as DNA, the CDR3 is TGTGCCAGCAGCCGCCCAGGCCTCAACTATGGCTACACCTTC.

The J gene is TRBJ1-5, the V gene TRBV11-2; D not resolved. Germline V lookup: CDR1 SGHAT, CDR2 FQNNGV. The CDR3 sequence is 13 residues long. V was cut by 2 bases and J by 5 bases, with 7 bases left in between. The CDR3 here is CASSLIPDQPQHF. The CDR3 bases are TGTGCCAGCAGCTTAATCCCGGATCAGCCCCAGCATTTT.

This CDR3 is CASSQGAEETQYF. CDR3 DNA sequence: TGTGCCAGCAGCCAAGGAGCGGAAGAGACCCAGTACTTC. The gene calls are TRBV14 and TRBJ2-5; weak D call: TRBD2 (5 bases). Trimming shortened V by 1 base and J by 3 bases, and 6 bases separated the two germline ends. Germline V gene lookup returns CDR1 SGHDN and CDR2 FVKESK. CDR3 length: 13 residues.

This rearrangement joins TRBV20-1 to TRBJ1-2; maybe TRBD1 (5 bases). This CDR3 spans 13 amino acids. Germline values: CDR1 DFQATT, CDR2 SNEGSKA (reference sequence). V lost 6 bases, J lost 2 bases, and 13 bases lay in between. CDR3 in amino acids: CSAEPWTNYGYTF. The CDR3 DNA follows: TGCAGTGCGGAGCCTTGGACAAACTATGGCTACACCTTC.

The chain couples TRBV5-1 to TRBJ2-1, with D perhaps being TRBD1 or TRBD2 (6 bases each). CDR1 SGHRS and CDR2 YFSETQ come from the germline V gene. The V end lost 1 base, the J end lost 6 bases, and 14 bases lay between the germline ends. The CDR3 is 15 residues long. CDR3 sequence (DNA): TGCGCCAGCAGCTTGTACAGCTGGGGGGCCAATGAGCAGTTCTTC. It codes for CASSLYSWGANEQFF.

The chain couples TRBV5-1 to TRBJ2-2, with unresolved D. The CDR3 runs 12 residues. Germline loops: CDR1 SGHRS, CDR2 YFSETQ. V lost 7 bases to trimming and J lost 7 bases, with 11 bases between them. The CDR3 DNA follows: TGCGCCAGCCTCTCTAAGCGCGGGGAGCTGTTTTTT. Translation: CASLSKRGELFF.

The chain carries TRBV11-2 and TRBJ1-5; no clear D. V was cut by 2 bases and J by 6 bases, with 14 bases left in between. Germline CDR1 and CDR2: SGHAT and FQNNGV. The CDR3 loop spans 15 amino acids. CDR3 in DNA: TGTGCCAGCAGCTTAAGAGGGCCAGTAATTCAGCCCCAGCATTTT. Translated: CASSLRGPVIQPQHF.

The chain carries TRBV6-2 or TRBV6-3 and TRBJ1-2, with TRBD1 matching over 9 bases. J lost 7 bases, V lost 5 bases, and 8 bases had no gene match. There are 14 residues in the CDR3. Germline CDR1 and CDR2: MNHEY and SVGEGT. The CDR3, as DNA: TGTGCCAGCAGTAGCCCGGGACAGGGTCTTGGCTACACCTTC. It specifies CASSSPGQGLGYTF.

The chain combines TRBV4-3 with TRBJ2-3; 11 bases are shared with TRBD2. V dropped 8 bases and J dropped 6; count of bases not matched to a gene: 4. The germline CDR1 and CDR2 sequences are LGHNA and YSLEER. The CDR3 contains 13 residues. DNA of the CDR3: TGCGCCAGCGGGACTAGCGGAGCGGATACGCAGTATTTT. Its translation is CASGTSGADTQYF.

V and J are TRBV12-3 or TRBV12-4 and TRBJ2-3; no definite D call. CDR3 length: 13 residues. Trimming stripped 4 bases from V and 0 bases from J, with 5 bases between. CDR3 protein: CASSSFSTDTQYF. The CDR3 nucleotides read TGTGCCAGCAGTTCATTCAGCACAGATACGCAGTATTTT.

This clonotype was seen a handful of times. The V and J genes are TRBV6-6 and TRBJ1-5; D ambiguous. The CDR3 sequence is 11 residues long. V dropped 5 bases and J dropped 14 bases, with 13 bases sitting between them. Germline V lookup: CDR1 MNHNY, CDR2 SVGAGI (reference sequence). CDR3 protein: CASSNGPPKHF. CDR3 bases: TGTGCCAGCAGTAACGGGCCCCCGAAGCATTTT.

This clonotype was picked up a small number of times. The gene calls are TRBV23-1 and TRBJ1-5; D uncertain. TRBV23-1 is annotated as an ORF whose role is uncertain. V was clipped by 5 bases and J by 5 bases, with 7 bases between them. The CDR3 sequence is 12 residues long. As DNA, the CDR3 is TGCGCCAGCAGTAGGGTCCATCAGCCCCAGCATTTT. Its translation: CASSRVHQPQHF.